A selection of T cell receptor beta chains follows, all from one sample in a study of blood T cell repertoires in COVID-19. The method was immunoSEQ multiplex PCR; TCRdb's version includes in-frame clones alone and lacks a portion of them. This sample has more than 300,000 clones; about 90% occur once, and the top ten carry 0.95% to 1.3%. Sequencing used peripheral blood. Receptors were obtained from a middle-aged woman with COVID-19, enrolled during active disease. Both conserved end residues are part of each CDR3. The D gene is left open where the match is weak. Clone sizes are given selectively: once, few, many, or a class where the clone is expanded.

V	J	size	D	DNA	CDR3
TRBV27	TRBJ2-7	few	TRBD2	TGTGCCAGCAGTCCGTTGGTGGGAGCGGGAGGGCCGGGTGAGCAGTACTTC	CASSPLVGAGGPGEQYF
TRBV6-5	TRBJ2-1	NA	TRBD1	TGTGCCAGCAGTTACGTCGGACAGGGCTCGTACAATGAGCAGTTCTTC	CASSYVGQGSYNEQFF
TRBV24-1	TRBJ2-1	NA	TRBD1	TGTGCCACCTCAGGGGGCGATGAGCAGTTCTTC	CATSGGDEQFF
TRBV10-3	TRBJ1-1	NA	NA	TGTGCCTCCAAGTACAGGGAATCAGGGAACACTGAAGCTTTCTTT	CASKYRESGNTEAFF
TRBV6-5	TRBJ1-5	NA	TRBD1	TGTGCCAGCAGCCTAGGGACAGGGAGTCAGCCCCAGCATTTT	CASSLGTGSQPQHF
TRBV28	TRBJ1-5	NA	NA	TGTGCCAGCAGTTGGGTAGGGGTGGGGCGTAGCAATCAGCCCCAGCATTTT	CASSWVGVGRSNQPQHF
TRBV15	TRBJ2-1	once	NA	TGTGCCACCAGCAGAGCGGCGGGAAACTACAATGAGCAGTTCTTC	CATSRAAGNYNEQFF
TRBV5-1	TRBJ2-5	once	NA	TGCGCCAGCAGCTTGGTAAGGAGAGAGACCCAGTACTTC	CASSLVRRETQYF
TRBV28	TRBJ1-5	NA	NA	TGTGCCAGCAGTTTATCAAGCGACGGAGCCAATCAGCCCCAGCATTTT	CASSLSSDGANQPQHF
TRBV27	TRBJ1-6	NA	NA	TGTGCCAGCAGTTTACGGGACGGGAGCTCCTATAATTCACCCCTCCACTTT	CASSLRDGSSYNSPLHF
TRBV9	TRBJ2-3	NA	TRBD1	TGTGCCAGCAGCGCCGGACAGGGGATGACAGATACGCAGTATTTT	CASSAGQGMTDTQYF
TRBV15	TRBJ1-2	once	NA	TGTGCCACCAGCAGAGATCCAGGGAATGGCTACACCTTC	CATSRDPGNGYTF
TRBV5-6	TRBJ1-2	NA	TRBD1	TGTGCCAGCAGCCTGAATCGGGGACAGGGGGCTCTTGGCTACACCTTC	CASSLNRGQGALGYTF
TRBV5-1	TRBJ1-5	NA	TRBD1	TGCGCCAGCAGCACGGGACAGGTCAATCAGCCCCAGCATTTT	CASSTGQVNQPQHF
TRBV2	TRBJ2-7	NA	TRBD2	TGTGCCAGCAGTGAAGTACTAGCGGGAGAGGGTCCCTACGAGCAGTACTTC	CASSEVLAGEGPYEQYF
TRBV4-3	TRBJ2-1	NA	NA	TGCGCCAGCAGCCAAGATAGGAGGTACGATGAGCAGTTCTTC	CASSQDRRYDEQFF
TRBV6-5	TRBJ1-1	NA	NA	TGTGCCAGCAGTCTGATCAGGGCTGGCACTGAAGCTTTCTTT	CASSLIRAGTEAFF
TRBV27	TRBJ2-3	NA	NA	TGTGCCAGCCTATTGTCAATTGGGAGGCCAGATACGCAGTATTTT	CASLLSIGRPDTQYF
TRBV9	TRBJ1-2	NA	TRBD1	TGTGCCAGCAGCGCCGGCGACAGGGGACATGGCTACACCTTC	CASSAGDRGHGYTF
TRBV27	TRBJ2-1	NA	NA	TGTGCCAGCAGTTTCGCGGGACTCTTAGGAGGTGAGCAGTTCTTC	CASSFAGLLGGEQFF
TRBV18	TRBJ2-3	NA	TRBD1	TGTGCCAGCTCACCGATCGTGGGGGGACAGGGGAAAACTACGCAGTATTTT	CASSPIVGGQGKTTQYF
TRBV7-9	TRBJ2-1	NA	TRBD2	TGTGCCAGCAGCCCACCAAGGGATAGCGGGAGGGGGAATGAGCAGTTCTTC	CASSPPRDSGRGNEQFF
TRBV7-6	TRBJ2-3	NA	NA	TGTGCCAGCAGCTTAGAATCAGGACAGAGGGTTACAGATACGCAGTATTTT	CASSLESGQRVTDTQYF
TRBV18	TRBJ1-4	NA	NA	TGTGCCAGCTCACCACCCCAGGGGCAAGGTGAAAAACTGTTTTTT	CASSPPQGQGEKLFF
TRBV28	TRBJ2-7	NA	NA	TGTGCCAGCAGTTTAACCCCGGGACTGTACATCTTCTACGAGCAGTACTTC	CASSLTPGLYIFYEQYF
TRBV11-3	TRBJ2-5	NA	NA	TGTGCCAGCAGCTTAGAGGGGGCCGTGACCCAGTACTTC	CASSLEGAVTQYF
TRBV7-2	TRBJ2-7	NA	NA	TGTGCCAGCAGCTTAGCCGGCCGGAGGGGCTACGAGCAGTACTTC	CASSLAGRRGYEQYF
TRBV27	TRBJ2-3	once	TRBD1	TGTGCCAGCAGTCCGGGACAGGGAGGAACAGATACGCAGTATTTT	CASSPGQGGTDTQYF
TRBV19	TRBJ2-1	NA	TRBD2	TGTGCCAGTAGTATTGGTGGGGCTAGCGGAAGCACTTCCTACAATGAGCAGTTCTTC	CASSIGGASGSTSYNEQFF
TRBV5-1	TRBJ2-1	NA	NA	TGCGCCAGCAGCTCCTCCGGGACTGACGGAGGGCAGTTCTTC	CASSSSGTDGGQFF
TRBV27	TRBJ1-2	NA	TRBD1	TGTGCCAGCAGTTTTCTAGTGTTCAGGGGACAGCCTAACTATGGCTACACCTTC	CASSFLVFRGQPNYGYTF
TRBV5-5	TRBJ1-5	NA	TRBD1	TGTGCCAGCAGCGCGGACAGGCTTCAGCCCCAGCATTTT	CASSADRLQPQHF
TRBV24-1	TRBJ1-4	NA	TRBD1	TGTGCCACCAGTGATCCCGGGACAGCTAATGAAAAACTGTTTTTT	CATSDPGTANEKLFF
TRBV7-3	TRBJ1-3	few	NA	TGTGCCAGCAGCTTATTACCGCAGGGGTCTGGAAACACCATATATTTT	CASSLLPQGSGNTIYF
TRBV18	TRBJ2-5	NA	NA	TGTGCCAGCTCACCCCGGAGAGACCGCGAGACCCAGTACTTC	CASSPRRDRETQYF
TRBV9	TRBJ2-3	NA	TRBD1	TGTGCCAGCAGCGTAGCTGGGACAGGGGCCACAGATACGCAGTATTTT	CASSVAGTGATDTQYF
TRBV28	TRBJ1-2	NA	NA	TGTGCCAGCATCCAGCCCGGGGACACACGGAGCTATGGCTACACCTTC	CASIQPGDTRSYGYTF
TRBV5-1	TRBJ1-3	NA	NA	TGCGCCAGCAGCGGGGAGGGATCTGGAAACACCATATATTTT	CASSGEGSGNTIYF
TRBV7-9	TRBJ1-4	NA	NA	TGTGCCAGCAGCTTAGTTCACCCCGGGACTAATGAAAAACTGTTTTTT	CASSLVHPGTNEKLFF
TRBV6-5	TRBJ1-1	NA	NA	TGTGCCAGCAACCTCGGTGGAGGGTCAAATGAAGCTTTCTTT	CASNLGGGSNEAFF
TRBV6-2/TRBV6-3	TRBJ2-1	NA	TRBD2	TGTGCCAGCAGTTGGGGACTAGTCCAAGACAATGAGCAGTTCTTC	CASSWGLVQDNEQFF
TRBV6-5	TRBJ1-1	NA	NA	TGTGCCAGCAGTCTGACAGATATGAACACTGAAGCTTTCTTT	CASSLTDMNTEAFF